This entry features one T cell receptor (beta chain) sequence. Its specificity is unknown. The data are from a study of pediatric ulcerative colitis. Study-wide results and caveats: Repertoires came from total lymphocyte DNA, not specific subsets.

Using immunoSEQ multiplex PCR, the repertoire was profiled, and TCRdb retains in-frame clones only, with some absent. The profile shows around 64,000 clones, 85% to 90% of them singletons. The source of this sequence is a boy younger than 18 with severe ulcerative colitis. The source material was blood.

The CDR3 bases are TGCGCCAGCAGCGTTTTGACTAGCGGGACCTACGAGCAGTACTTC. It yields the protein CASSVLTSGTYEQYF. J is TRBJ2-7 and V is TRBV10-2; TRBD2 agrees at 11 bases. The V gene's germline CDR1 is WSHSY and CDR2 SAAADI. The CDR3 is made up of 15 amino acids. Losses at the gene ends were 6 bases for V and 2 bases for J; bases not matched to a gene: 6.